This is a list of T cell receptor beta chains from one sample in a study of T cells in Graves' hyperthyroidism and ophthalmopathy. In TCRdb, the multiplex PCR reads were re-called with MiXCR into one record per CDR3 protein. The sample consists of about 480,000 distinct CDR3 sequences, 13% to 15% of them appearing once. The sample comprised blood. These receptors originate from a woman aged 18-29 years with Graves' hyperthyroidism. Both conserved end residues are part of each CDR3. Size is stated for part of the rows, as once, few or many counts, or as a class when the clone is expanded.

TRBV18,16,TRBJ1-4,many,CASSPPSMSVREKLFF
TRBV6-2/TRBV6-3,15,TRBJ1-6,-,CASRPDRGQNSPLHF
TRBV18,17,TRBJ1-5,many,CASSPSRDRDSNQPQHF
TRBV13,14,TRBJ1-2,many,CASSPRGKVGGYTF
TRBV18,14,TRBJ1-2,many,CASSPPDRVDGYTF
TRBV27,15,TRBJ2-7,many,CASSSTEVYSYEQYF
TRBV6-1,12,TRBJ1-4,many,CASAADNEKLFF
TRBV7-9,13,TRBJ1-2,many,CASSSYREDGYTF
TRBV24-1,14,TRBJ2-1,few,CATSARGAINEQFF
TRBV27,16,TRBJ2-5,-,CASSLPGATPQETQYF
TRBV19,16,TRBJ2-5,-,CASSIASGRAWETQYF
TRBV11-3,16,TRBJ2-1,-,CASSLAASGRTDEQFF
TRBV19,14,TRBJ1-2,few,CASSPRGGFYGYTF
TRBV2,12,TRBJ1-2,-,CASSEGRDGYTF
TRBV6-9,17,TRBJ2-7,many,CASSYVFRSGRKYEQYF
TRBV7-9,14,TRBJ1-5,few,CASSGQYSNQPQHF
TRBV5-1,16,TRBJ2-1,many,CASSLRPSGDNNEQFF
TRBV27,15,TRBJ2-1,few,CASSLRLAGHRGEFF
TRBV2,17,TRBJ2-1,-,CASSEARSISSYNEQFF
TRBV20-1,12,TRBJ2-1,-,CSARSGDNEQFF
TRBV7-9,11,TRBJ2-5,few,CASGGQKTQYF
TRBV6-2/TRBV6-3,15,TRBJ1-5,-,CASTPITGGDQPQHF
TRBV6-1,12,TRBJ1-1,-,CASGSQPTEAFF
TRBV12-3/TRBV12-4,12,TRBJ1-4,many,CASMGSNEKLFF
TRBV29-1,15,TRBJ1-1,-,CSADIRQSKNTEAFF
TRBV2,13,TRBJ1-1,few,CASSANRFTEAFF
TRBV2,13,TRBJ2-3,many,CASMGASTDTQYF
TRBV10-3,14,TRBJ1-2,few,CAISDGGRGYGYTF
TRBV7-9,16,TRBJ2-1,-,CASSLGGLAGNNEQFF
TRBV24-1,20,TRBJ2-3,many,CATSDPIVGGPTRSTDTQYF
TRBV9,15,TRBJ2-2,few,CASSVEAVSPGELFF
TRBV6-5,14,TRBJ2-7,once,CASSLQDQGYEQYF
TRBV11-3,14,TRBJ2-5,many,CASSSRDYQETQYF
TRBV12-3/TRBV12-4,15,TRBJ1-4,-,CASRFKGETDEKLFF
TRBV4-1,16,TRBJ2-7,few,CASSQDVSGHSYEQYF
TRBV5-1,15,TRBJ2-5,few,CASSSGTRNGEAQYF
TRBV5-6,15,TRBJ1-1,many,CASSPSTGWNTEAFF
TRBV5-1,15,TRBJ2-2,many,CASSLALGPTGELFF
TRBV11-3,14,TRBJ2-5,many,CASSVSGTLETQYF
TRBV5-5,17,TRBJ2-3,-,CASSFLGAPRGTDTQYF
TRBV6-2/TRBV6-3,12,TRBJ1-1,-,CASGAVGVETFF
TRBV4-1,16,TRBJ2-3,many,CASSQGLADSTDTQYF
TRBV3-1,16,TRBJ2-1,many,CASSQRGGRSYNEQFF
TRBV30,15,TRBJ2-7,many,CAWTNKGRVRGEQYF
TRBV18,16,TRBJ2-3,-,CASSPRRTSVTDTQYF
TRBV13,16,TRBJ2-7,many,CASSLGGPLSSYEQYF
TRBV7-9,16,TRBJ2-7,-,CASSLALAGEGYEQYF
TRBV20-1,13,TRBJ1-1,many,CSAPRTENTEAFF
TRBV5-1,13,TRBJ1-2,-,CASSWDRQGGYTF
TRBV7-9,14,TRBJ2-1,-,CASSLVETTNEQFF
TRBV19,18,TRBJ1-5,-,CASSIDSSRTGSNQPQHF
TRBV10-3,13,TRBJ1-1,-,CATSHRENTEAFF
TRBV27,17,TRBJ2-3,many,CASSPTGMGRSTDTQYF
TRBV27,21,TRBJ2-1,many,CASSLGGTGRSGGVSYNEQFF
TRBV19,14,TRBJ2-2,-,CASRRKTNTGELFF